This paragraph covers one T cell receptor beta chain sequence. The sample belongs to a study of blood T cell repertoires in COVID-19. Sequenced by immunoSEQ multiplex PCR; TCRdb stores in-frame clones only, minus some. The repertoire holds around 300,000 clones, with roughly nine tenths as singletons. V lost 1 base, J lost 12 bases, and 7 bases stayed unmatched. The V gene's germline CDR1 is SNHLY and CDR2 FYNNEI. The CDR3 has 14 residues. Recruitment covered about two dozen US areas and drew participants whose ages spanned roughly 18 to 100 years. This chain joins TRBV2 and TRBJ2-5; 11 bases line up with TRBD2. The sample consisted of PBMCs or T cells enriched from blood (not recorded which). The receptor comes from a woman between 18 and 29 years old who had recovered from COVID-19. CDR3 coding DNA: TGTGCCAGCAGTGAAGTCCAGTTGGGACTAGCGGAGTACTTC. This codes for CASSEVQLGLAEYF.